The 3 T cell receptor beta chains below come from one sample, sequenced in a study of tumor-infiltrating lymphocytes in primary liver carcinoma. Researchers drew blood RNA from unsorted whole blood and extracted germline DNA as well. The investigators made TCR beta cDNA from 400 to 550 ng total RNA, using a constant-region primer. Three nested multiplex PCR rounds of slightly modified ARM-PCR generated TCR beta libraries. Amplification in the first two PCR rounds was performed using TRBV1-TRBV30 forward primers and a C-beta reverse primer for approximately 10 cycles each. TCRdb re-called the multiplex PCR reads through MiXCR, storing one row per CDR3 protein. The sample comprises approximately 330,000 distinct CDR3 sequences, 65% of which are singletons, and about 6.3% rests with the top ten. The sequencing sample was made of peripheral blood. The receptors stem from a man aged 35 to 55 with primary liver carcinoma and hepatitis B virus infection.

As regards this clonotype: Germline is not matched at one junction end, which may reflect a read error. The V and J genes are TRBV5-1 and TRBJ2-7; TRBD1 aligns across 7 bases. This CDR3 has 15 residues. The germline CDR1 and CDR2 sequences are SGHRS and YFSETQ. The CDR3 is CASSPRDSHSYEQHF. In nucleotides, the CDR3 is TGCGCCAGCAGCCCCCGGGACAGCCACTCCTACGAGCAGCACTTC.

On this clonotype: A much larger clonotype is one base distant, so this may be a read error. The chain couples TRBV6-1 to TRBJ1-6, with 9 positions matching TRBD1. The CDR3 totals 17 residues. Germline V lookup: CDR1 MNHNS, CDR2 SASEGT. J lost 14 bases, V lost 3 bases, and 17 bases had no gene match. In DNA, the CDR3 is TGTGCCAGCAGTGACGATTGGACAGGGGTATTTCGGTCATCCCTCCACTTT. Amino acids: CASSDDWTGVFRSSLHF.

Worth noting for this clonotype: No conserved phenylalanine or tryptophan ends this CDR3, so it is likely a read error. The rearrangement joins TRBV12-3 or TRBV12-4 to TRBJ1-1, with D possibly matching TRBD1 (5 bases). This CDR3 is 13 amino acids long. The V gene lost 2 bases and the J gene lost 4 bases, with 8 bases spanning the gap. DNA for the CDR3: TGTGCCAGCAGTTTATGGGGGGGCACTGAAGCTTTCCTT. As protein: CASSLWGGTEAFL.